The rows below give T cell receptor beta chains drawn from one sample of a study of PD-L1 blockade in urothelial cancer. Sequencing used immunoSEQ multiplex PCR; TCRdb keeps in-frame clones, though not all of them. The top ten clones hold about 10% of a sample with about 35,000 clones, over 65% of them seen once. Here the sequenced sample was PBMCs, taken around atezolizumab (anti-PD-L1) treatment. The receptors were gathered from a man aged 40-55 years with urothelial cancer. CDR3s include the opening cysteine and the closing phenylalanine or tryptophan. A D gene is named only where the DNA matches it firmly. Not every row has a clone size; where given, it reads once, few, many or a size class.

CDR3 protein: CASSQLGQGNGYTF
CDR3 DNA: TGCGCCAGCAGCCAGTTGGGACAGGGAAATGGCTACACCTTC
D gene: TRBD1
J gene: TRBJ1-2
V gene: TRBV4-1
clone size: .

CDR3 protein: CASSALEGSGTDTQYF
CDR3 DNA: TGTGCCAGCAGCGCCCTGGAGGGCTCGGGCACAGATACGCAGTATTTT
D gene: .
J gene: TRBJ2-3
V gene: TRBV9
clone size: .

CDR3 protein: CSVATGGRETQYF
CDR3 DNA: TGCAGCGTCGCTACAGGGGGCCGAGAGACCCAGTACTTC
D gene: TRBD1
J gene: TRBJ2-5
V gene: TRBV29-1
clone size: .

CDR3 protein: CAWSVREGNEQYF
CDR3 DNA: TGTGCCTGGAGTGTACGGGAGGGAAACGAGCAGTACTTC
D gene: TRBD2
J gene: TRBJ2-7
V gene: TRBV30
clone size: .

CDR3 protein: CASRRAPRADQPQHF
CDR3 DNA: TGTGCCAGCAGGCGTGCACCTCGAGCGGATCAGCCCCAGCATTTT
D gene: .
J gene: TRBJ1-5
V gene: TRBV27
clone size: .

CDR3 protein: CASSATPGQGGELFF
CDR3 DNA: TGTGCCAGCAGCGCGACACCGGGACAAGGAGGGGAGCTGTTTTTT
D gene: .
J gene: TRBJ2-2
V gene: TRBV9
clone size: .

CDR3 protein: CATRDSDRYQTTEAFF
CDR3 DNA: TGTGCCACCAGAGACTCGGACAGGTATCAAACCACTGAAGCTTTCTTT
D gene: TRBD1
J gene: TRBJ1-1
V gene: TRBV10-3
clone size: few

CDR3 protein: CAWSVMGSNQETQYF
CDR3 DNA: TGTGCCTGGAGTGTAATGGGGAGTAATCAAGAGACCCAGTACTTC
D gene: .
J gene: TRBJ2-5
V gene: TRBV30
clone size: .

CDR3 protein: CASSSGLFQQFF
CDR3 DNA: TGTGCCAGCAGCTCGGGACTCTTCCAGCAGTTCTTC
D gene: .
J gene: TRBJ2-1
V gene: TRBV9
clone size: .

CDR3 protein: CASSLEGLAIHEQYF
CDR3 DNA: TGTGCCAGCAGCTTGGAGGGACTAGCGATCCACGAGCAGTACTTC
D gene: TRBD2
J gene: TRBJ2-7
V gene: TRBV5-5
clone size: .

CDR3 protein: CASSKRQGSDYGYTF
CDR3 DNA: TGCGCCAGCAGCAAACGACAGGGCTCGGACTATGGCTACACCTTC
D gene: TRBD1
J gene: TRBJ1-2
V gene: TRBV5-1
clone size: .

CDR3 protein: CASSGDRGSNQPQHF
CDR3 DNA: TGTGCCAGCAGCGGGGACAGGGGAAGCAATCAGCCCCAGCATTTT
D gene: TRBD1
J gene: TRBJ1-5
V gene: TRBV14
clone size: .

CDR3 protein: CAISSGETQYF
CDR3 DNA: TGTGCCATCAGCTCAGGGGAGACCCAGTACTTC
D gene: .
J gene: TRBJ2-5
V gene: TRBV10-3
clone size: .

CDR3 protein: CASSSRVSGANVLTF
CDR3 DNA: TGTGCCAGCAGCTCCAGGGTGTCTGGGGCCAACGTCCTGACTTTC
D gene: .
J gene: TRBJ2-6
V gene: TRBV5-6
clone size: .

CDR3 protein: CASSLEVHRVYGYTF
CDR3 DNA: TGTGCCAGCAGCTTAGAGGTCCACAGAGTCTATGGCTACACCTTC
D gene: .
J gene: TRBJ1-2
V gene: TRBV7-9
clone size: .

CDR3 protein: CASSLGASGLAGELFF
CDR3 DNA: TGTGCCAGCAGCTTAGGGGCCAGCGGGCTCGCCGGGGAGCTGTTTTTT
D gene: .
J gene: TRBJ2-2
V gene: TRBV7-6
clone size: .

CDR3 protein: CASSFQGAGEKLFF
CDR3 DNA: TGTGCCAGCAGTTTCCAGGGGGCTGGTGAAAAACTGTTTTTT
D gene: TRBD1
J gene: TRBJ1-4
V gene: TRBV28
clone size: few

CDR3 protein: CASTENTGELFF
CDR3 DNA: TGTGCCAGCACAGAAAACACCGGGGAGCTGTTTTTT
D gene: .
J gene: TRBJ2-2
V gene: TRBV9
clone size: once

CDR3 protein: CASSQGSGRISYEQYF
CDR3 DNA: TGCGCCAGCAGCCAAGGGAGCGGGAGGATTTCCTACGAGCAGTACTTC
D gene: TRBD2
J gene: TRBJ2-7
V gene: TRBV4-1
clone size: .

CDR3 protein: CASSPWTSGSADTQYF
CDR3 DNA: TGTGCCAGCAGTCCCTGGACTAGCGGGAGCGCAGATACGCAGTATTTT
D gene: TRBD2
J gene: TRBJ2-3
V gene: TRBV27
clone size: .

CDR3 protein: CASKTQGSSYNEQFF
CDR3 DNA: TGTGCCAGCAAGACACAGGGAAGCTCCTACAATGAGCAGTTCTTC
D gene: .
J gene: TRBJ2-1
V gene: TRBV4-2
clone size: .

CDR3 protein: CASSETSGSDTQYF
CDR3 DNA: TGTGCCAGCAGCGAGACTAGCGGCTCGGATACGCAGTATTTT
D gene: TRBD2
J gene: TRBJ2-3
V gene: TRBV27
clone size: .

CDR3 protein: CASSWTEPSTDTQYF
CDR3 DNA: TGTGCCAGCAGTTGGACAGAACCAAGCACAGATACGCAGTATTTT
D gene: .
J gene: TRBJ2-3
V gene: TRBV2
clone size: few

CDR3 protein: CASSSRDFTDTQYF
CDR3 DNA: TGCGCCAGCAGCTCCCGGGACTTCACAGATACGCAGTATTTT
D gene: .
J gene: TRBJ2-3
V gene: TRBV5-1
clone size: .

CDR3 protein: CASRFPLTWAPDKQNTEAFF
CDR3 DNA: TGTGCCAGCAGGTTCCCCCTGACATGGGCCCCCGACAAGCAGAACACTGAAGCTTTCTTT
D gene: .
J gene: TRBJ1-1
V gene: TRBV2
clone size: .

CDR3 protein: CASSPRRTSGIASTDTQYF
CDR3 DNA: TGCGCCAGCAGCCCAAGAAGGACTAGCGGGATTGCTAGCACAGATACGCAGTATTTT
D gene: TRBD2
J gene: TRBJ2-3
V gene: TRBV5-1
clone size: .

CDR3 protein: CASSVTHSNQPQHF
CDR3 DNA: TGTGCCAGTAGTGTGACACATAGCAATCAGCCCCAGCATTTT
D gene: .
J gene: TRBJ1-5
V gene: TRBV19
clone size: .

CDR3 protein: CASSDVAGEQFF
CDR3 DNA: TGTGCTAGCAGCGACGTAGCGGGGGAGCAGTTCTTC
D gene: TRBD2
J gene: TRBJ2-1
V gene: TRBV7-7
clone size: .

CDR3 protein: CASSFRQNTEAFF
CDR3 DNA: TGTGCCAGCAGCTTTCGACAGAACACTGAAGCTTTCTTT
D gene: .
J gene: TRBJ1-1
V gene: TRBV7-2
clone size: .

CDR3 protein: CASRDTSGQETQYF
CDR3 DNA: TGTGCCAGCAGGGATACTAGCGGCCAAGAGACCCAGTACTTC
D gene: TRBD2
J gene: TRBJ2-5
V gene: TRBV2
clone size: .

CDR3 protein: CASSRGLAGNTGELFF
CDR3 DNA: TGTGCCAGTAGTAGGGGACTAGCGGGGAACACCGGGGAGCTGTTTTTT
D gene: TRBD2
J gene: TRBJ2-2
V gene: TRBV19
clone size: .

CDR3 protein: CASSSLTRGNQPQHF
CDR3 DNA: TGTGCCAGCAGTTCCTTGACTCGCGGCAATCAGCCCCAGCATTTT
D gene: .
J gene: TRBJ1-5
V gene: TRBV6-6
clone size: .

CDR3 protein: CASSSTGTGNTEAFF
CDR3 DNA: TGTGCCAGCAGCTCAACCGGGACAGGGAACACTGAAGCTTTCTTT
D gene: TRBD1
J gene: TRBJ1-1
V gene: TRBV5-6
clone size: .

CDR3 protein: CASSSRDRAHTEAFF
CDR3 DNA: TGTGCCAGCAGCTCCCGGGACAGGGCACACACTGAAGCTTTCTTT
D gene: TRBD1
J gene: TRBJ1-1
V gene: TRBV5-4
clone size: .

CDR3 protein: CASSQVVNTYEQYF
CDR3 DNA: TGCGCCAGCAGCCAAGTCGTCAACACCTACGAGCAGTACTTC
D gene: .
J gene: TRBJ2-7
V gene: TRBV4-1
clone size: .

CDR3 protein: CASSIEEVGTGELFF
CDR3 DNA: TGTGCCAGTAGTATAGAGGAGGTGGGGACCGGGGAGCTGTTTTTT
D gene: .
J gene: TRBJ2-2
V gene: TRBV19
clone size: .

CDR3 protein: CASSYSRENTEAFF
CDR3 DNA: TGTGCCAGCAGTTATTCCCGGGAGAACACTGAAGCTTTCTTT
D gene: .
J gene: TRBJ1-1
V gene: TRBV6-6
clone size: .

CDR3 protein: CASSLGQAKAYGYTF
CDR3 DNA: TGTGCCAGCAGCTTGGGACAGGCCAAGGCCTATGGCTACACCTTC
D gene: .
J gene: TRBJ1-2
V gene: TRBV5-5
clone size: .

CDR3 protein: CASSHNQGNTGELFF
CDR3 DNA: TGTGCCAGCAGCCACAATCAGGGAAACACCGGGGAGCTGTTTTTT
D gene: .
J gene: TRBJ2-2
V gene: TRBV7-9
clone size: .

CDR3 protein: CASSLDRLAGAPGPYEQYF
CDR3 DNA: TGTGCCAGCAGCTTAGATAGGCTAGCGGGAGCGCCTGGGCCCTACGAGCAGTACTTC
D gene: TRBD2
J gene: TRBJ2-7
V gene: TRBV11-3
clone size: .

CDR3 protein: CASSVGGTSGQNEQFF
CDR3 DNA: TGTGCCAGCAGCGTAGGCGGGACTAGCGGGCAGAATGAGCAGTTCTTC
D gene: TRBD2
J gene: TRBJ2-1
V gene: TRBV9
clone size: .

CDR3 protein: CASSPQVGTANEKLFF
CDR3 DNA: TGCGCCAGCAGCCCCCAAGTGGGGACAGCAAATGAAAAACTGTTTTTT
D gene: TRBD1
J gene: TRBJ1-4
V gene: TRBV5-1
clone size: .

CDR3 protein: CASSFDRNQETQYF
CDR3 DNA: TGCGCCAGCAGCTTCGACAGAAACCAAGAGACCCAGTACTTC
D gene: .
J gene: TRBJ2-5
V gene: TRBV5-1
clone size: .

CDR3 protein: CASSLATSGKGSGQFF
CDR3 DNA: TGTGCCAGCAGCTTAGCCACTAGCGGGAAGGGGAGCGGGCAGTTCTTC
D gene: TRBD2
J gene: TRBJ2-1
V gene: TRBV11-3
clone size: .

CDR3 protein: CASITPRRRGGYTF
CDR3 DNA: TGTGCCAGCATCACCCCCAGGCGAAGGGGTGGCTACACCTTC
D gene: .
J gene: TRBJ1-2
V gene: TRBV28
clone size: .

CDR3 protein: CASSLKGQGGNEQYF
CDR3 DNA: TGTGCCAGCAGTTTAAAGGGGCAGGGAGGAAACGAGCAGTACTTC
D gene: .
J gene: TRBJ2-7
V gene: TRBV27
clone size: .

CDR3 protein: CASRPGTGPFYEQYF
CDR3 DNA: TGTGCCAGCAGACCTGGGACAGGTCCCTTCTACGAGCAGTACTTC
D gene: TRBD1
J gene: TRBJ2-7
V gene: TRBV6-5
clone size: .

CDR3 protein: CASSATGAGNQPQHF
CDR3 DNA: TGCGCCAGCAGCGCGACAGGGGCTGGCAATCAGCCCCAGCATTTT
D gene: TRBD1
J gene: TRBJ1-5
V gene: TRBV5-1
clone size: .

CDR3 protein: CASSVARRTSAYTGELFF
CDR3 DNA: TGTGCCAGCAGCGTAGCTCGCAGGACTAGCGCTTACACCGGGGAGCTGTTTTTT
D gene: TRBD2
J gene: TRBJ2-2
V gene: TRBV9
clone size: .

CDR3 protein: CAWSVLAGGTDTQYF
CDR3 DNA: TGTGCCTGGAGTGTACTAGCGGGGGGCACAGATACGCAGTATTTT
D gene: TRBD2
J gene: TRBJ2-3
V gene: TRBV30
clone size: .

CDR3 protein: CASSLVWLNTEAFF
CDR3 DNA: TGTGCCAGCAGCTTAGTATGGCTGAACACTGAAGCTTTCTTT
D gene: .
J gene: TRBJ1-1
V gene: TRBV7-2
clone size: once

CDR3 protein: CASSLGTSGKDEQFF
CDR3 DNA: TGTGCCAGCAGTTTAGGTACTAGCGGGAAAGATGAGCAGTTCTTC
D gene: TRBD2
J gene: TRBJ2-1
V gene: TRBV28
clone size: .

CDR3 protein: CASSESIGGRGSTEAFF
CDR3 DNA: TGTGCCAGCAGTGAATCAATAGGGGGCAGAGGGAGCACTGAAGCTTTCTTT
D gene: TRBD1
J gene: TRBJ1-1
V gene: TRBV25-1
clone size: .

CDR3 protein: CARDRGVMPSGNTIYF
CDR3 DNA: TGTGCCCGAGACAGGGGAGTAATGCCCTCTGGAAACACCATATATTTT
D gene: TRBD1
J gene: TRBJ1-3
V gene: TRBV30
clone size: .

CDR3 protein: CASSPYGQGAISNQPQHF
CDR3 DNA: TGTGCCAGCAGCCCATACGGACAGGGGGCTATTAGCAATCAGCCCCAGCATTTT
D gene: TRBD1
J gene: TRBJ1-5
V gene: TRBV7-8
clone size: .

CDR3 protein: CASRRQGQGELFF
CDR3 DNA: TGTGCCAGCAGACGTCAGGGGCAAGGGGAGCTGTTTTTT
D gene: .
J gene: TRBJ2-2
V gene: TRBV28
clone size: .

CDR3 protein: CASASLGDRNGYTF
CDR3 DNA: TGTGCCAGCGCTTCTCTGGGGGACAGGAATGGCTACACCTTC
D gene: TRBD1
J gene: TRBJ1-2
V gene: TRBV18
clone size: .